A single sample gave rise to the 5 T cell receptor beta chains below, sequenced in a study of blood T cell repertoires in COVID-19. The assay was immunoSEQ multiplex PCR, and TCRdb's table has in-frame clones only and misses some. The sample consists of about 240,000 clones, around 86% of them appearing once. Source material: peripheral blood. These receptors all come from a woman aged 55 to 70 with active or convalescent COVID-19.

V gene TRBV5-1 combines with J gene TRBJ2-1; 7 positions agree with TRBD2. The V gene end was trimmed by 0 bases and the J gene end by 4 bases; junction bases not matched to a gene: 10. The germline V gene has CDR1 SGHRS and CDR2 YFSETQ. The CDR3 is 17 amino acids. The CDR3 spells CASSLAPWDYLYNEQFF. The CDR3 DNA reads TGCGCCAGCAGCTTGGCTCCTTGGGACTACCTATACAATGAGCAGTTCTTC. Complete variable domain (other parts from reference TRBV5-1 and TRBJ2-1): KAGVTQTPRYLIKTRGQQVTLSCSPISGHRSVSWYQQTPGQGLQFLFEYFSETQRNKGNFPGRFSGRQFSNSRSEMNVSTLELGDSALYLCASSLAPWDYLYNEQFFGPGTRLTVL.

This clone was picked up many times. This chain links TRBV2 with TRBJ1-5; 8 bases are a match to TRBD1. With 6 bases clipped from V and 4 bases from J, the junction kept 11 bases outside the gene matches. The CDR3 covers 16 residues. Germline-derived CDR1 and CDR2 are SNHLY and FYNNEI. The CDR3 DNA follows: TGTGCCAGCAGACTCCAGGGGGCTGGTTTGAATCAGCCCCAGCATTTT. Translating it yields CASRLQGAGLNQPQHF.

Turning to this clone: Additional DNA sequences in this sample encode the identical CDR3. V is TRBV29-1 and J is TRBJ1-1, with D maybe TRBD1 (5 bases). Per germline, CDR1 SQVTM and CDR2 ANQGSEA. Trimming left V 4 bases short and J 0 bases short, with 6 bases between. There are 12 residues in the CDR3. This CDR3 is CSVGQMNTEAFF. The DNA for the CDR3 is TGCAGCGTTGGACAGATGAACACTGAAGCTTTCTTT.

Turning to this clone: The germline gene is not matched at one end of the junction; a read error may be the cause. V and J are TRBV7-7 and TRBJ2-5, with TRBD2 matching over 11 bases. This CDR3 has 15 amino acids. Germline lookup yields CDR1 SSHAT and CDR2 FNYEAQ (reference sequence). The CDR3 region is CASSSLAGEIETQYF. The DNA for the CDR3 is TGTGCTAGCAGCTCACTAGCGGGGGAGATAGAGACCCAGTACTTC.

The rearrangement joins TRBV6-1 to TRBJ1-4; D is ambiguous. The germline V gene encodes CDR1 MNHNS and CDR2 SASEGT. Trimming pared 0 bases from V and 0 bases from J, leaving 11 bases between. This CDR3 has 17 residues. Here the CDR3 reads CASSEARMGATNEKLFF. CDR3 bases: TGTGCCAGCAGTGAAGCCAGGATGGGTGCAACTAATGAAAAACTGTTTTTT.